This TCR beta chain was identified in a study of T cell changes during pregnancy in multiple sclerosis. From germline, CDR1 is SGHAT and CDR2 FQNNGV. CDR3 length equals 13 residues. Trimming stripped 5 bases from V and 1 base from J, with 8 bases between. Clones were read by immunoSEQ multiplex PCR, and TCRdb kept only the in-frame ones, dropping some. The data show about 110,000 clones, with less than 95% seen just once and roughly 1.5% held by the top ten. The material was peripheral blood, obtained after pregnancy. The sequence came from a female donor with multiple sclerosis, enrolled in a pregnancy study. The chain is built from TRBV11-2 and TRBJ1-1; tentatively, D is TRBD1 (5 bases). The DNA for the CDR3 is TGTGCCAGCAGCCCCGGACAGAACACTGAAGCTTTCTTT. It specifies CASSPGQNTEAFF.